The 4 T cell receptor beta chains below all came from one sample that was sequenced in a study of T cell responses to AZD1222 COVID-19 vaccine listed by TCRdb under 2021. The library was generated by the immunoSEQ multiplex PCR assay. TCRdb carries this immuneACCESS record with in-frame sequences only. Its versions omit some clonotypes, under half of them owing to an unresolved V gene in the studies checked, with the rest unexplained. Within this sample are 100,000 to 150,000 clones, with about 90% of them counted one time only. The ten largest clones represent over 1.2% of the sample. The time point label of this sample denotes: baseline before first vaccination. This specimen was peripheral blood, taken on day 0 of AZD1222 vaccination. The receptors shown here come from an adult in good health.

The V and J genes are TRBV6-2 or TRBV6-3 and TRBJ1-2; 8 bases fit TRBD1. Germline values: CDR1 MNHEY, CDR2 SVGEGT. Losses at the gene ends were 2 bases for V and 4 bases for J; bases not matched to a gene: 6. CDR3 size: 15 residues. In DNA, the CDR3 is TGTGCCAGCAGTTACGGACAGGGAAGGAGCTATGGCTACACCTTC. This codes for CASSYGQGRSYGYTF.

This clone appeared once. The genes are TRBV3-1 (or the pseudogene TRBV3-2) and TRBJ1-6, with 9 bases identical to TRBD1. Germline CDR1 and CDR2: LGHDT and YNNKEL (reference sequence). The CDR3 has 17 residues. Trimming took 1 base from V and 3 from J; bases not matched to a gene: 4. The CDR3 region is CASSQGGQGSYNSPLHF. Written as DNA, the CDR3 is TGTGCCAGCAGCCAAGGTGGACAGGGGAGCTATAATTCACCCCTCCACTTT.

The chain recombines TRBV5-4 with TRBJ1-1; weak D call: TRBD1 (6 bases). The V end was cut by 0 bases, the J end by 1 base, with 13 bases between. Germline CDR1 is SGHNT and CDR2 is YYREEE (reference sequence). The CDR3 has 16 amino acids. DNA of the CDR3: TGTGCCAGCAGCTTGGCCAAGTTACAGGGGAACACTGAAGCTTTCTTT. Amino acid sequence: CASSLAKLQGNTEAFF.

The chain combines TRBV4-3 with TRBJ1-1; D unclear. Trimming removed 0 bases from V and 0 bases from J, with 11 bases in between. Germline assignment: CDR1 LGHNA and CDR2 YSLEER. The CDR3 contains 16 residues. This CDR3 reads CASSQDMGRLNTEAFF. CDR3 nucleotide sequence: TGCGCCAGCAGCCAAGATATGGGCAGATTGAACACTGAAGCTTTCTTT.